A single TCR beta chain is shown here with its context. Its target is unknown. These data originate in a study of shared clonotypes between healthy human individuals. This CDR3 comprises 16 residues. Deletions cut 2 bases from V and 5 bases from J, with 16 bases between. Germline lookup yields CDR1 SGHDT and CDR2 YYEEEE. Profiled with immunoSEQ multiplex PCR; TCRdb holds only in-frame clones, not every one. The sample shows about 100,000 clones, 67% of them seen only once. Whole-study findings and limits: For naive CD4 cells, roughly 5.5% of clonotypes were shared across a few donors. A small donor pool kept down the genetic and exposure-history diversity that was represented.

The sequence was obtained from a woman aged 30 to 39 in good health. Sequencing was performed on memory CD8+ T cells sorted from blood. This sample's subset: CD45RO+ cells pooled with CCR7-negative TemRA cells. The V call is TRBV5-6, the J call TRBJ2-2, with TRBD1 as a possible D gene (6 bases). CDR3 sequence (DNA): TGTGCCAGCAGCTTCTTAGCAGGGGCAGGAACCGGGGAGCTGTTTTTT. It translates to CASSFLAGAGTGELFF. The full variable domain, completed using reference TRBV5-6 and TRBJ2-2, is DAGVTQSPTHLIKTRGQQVTLRCSPKSGHDTVSWYQQALGQGPQFIFQYYEEEERQRGNFPDRFSGHQFPNYSSELNVNALLLGDSALYLCASSFLAGAGTGELFFGEGSRLTVL.